This T cell receptor beta chain was obtained from a study of cytomegalovirus exposure and HLA in healthy donors. Study-level information: It was reported in a later analysis that the same platform had been used for the roughly 130 validation repertoires as for the roughly 700 first-cohort repertoires. The study's findings and limits: The tendency of first-cohort TCR clusters to co-occur in the approximately 120 validation repertoires was identified by a subsequent analysis. Cytomegalovirus association was listed for 150 or so TCR beta chains.

The donors were part of the validation cohort, which consisted of 120 subjects and was separate from the first cohort of about 650 subjects. Data came from immunoSEQ multiplex PCR; TCRdb stores just in-frame clones and leaves some out. The table shows about 130,000 clones, with roughly 89% occurring only once. Comments on this clone: No antigen is known for it. Other DNA sequences in the same sample also yield this CDR3.

The sequence derives from a woman under 30 in good health and CMV-seronegative. The sample was PBMCs.

The CDR3 here is CASKEGGTDTQYF. The CDR3, as DNA: TGTGCCAGCAAGGAGGGTGGCACAGATACGCAGTATTTT. J is TRBJ2-3 and V is TRBV2, with a weak D call TRBD2 (6 bases). Germline loops: CDR1 SNHLY, CDR2 FYNNEI. V was clipped by 7 bases and J by 1 base, with 9 bases between them. The CDR3 runs to 13 residues.